One and the same sample provided the 12 T cell receptor beta chains below, sequenced in a study of cytomegalovirus exposure and HLA in healthy donors. Method: immunoSEQ multiplex PCR; TCRdb's copy keeps in-frame clones and lacks some. The table lists hundreds of thousands of clones, around 91% of them singletons. Material: PBMCs. These receptors all stem from a woman in her thirties in good health and CMV-seronegative.

This clone was observed a single time. The rearrangement joins TRBV27 to TRBJ2-7; TRBD2 agrees at 11 bases. Trimming cost V 5 bases and J 0 bases; bases outside gene matches: 9. The V gene's germline CDR1 is MNHEY and CDR2 SMNVEV (reference sequence). This CDR3 spans 17 amino acids. The CDR3 nucleotides are TGTGCCAGCAGTACGTCCGGGACTAGCGGACGCTCCTACGAGCAGTACTTC. It translates to CASSTSGTSGRSYEQYF.

This chain links TRBV21-1 with TRBJ2-3; the table's TRBD1 call for D was not verified on the DNA. TRBV21-1 is shown as a pseudogene. The CDR3 contains 17 residues. The CDR3 protein is CASSTPDRDHCPHTQYF. The CDR3, as DNA: TGTGCCAGCAGCACCCCGGACAGGGATCACTGCCCCCATACGCAGTATTTT.

This rearrangement joins TRBV5-6 to TRBJ1-1; 9 bases align to TRBD1. After removal of 0 bases from V and 2 bases from J, the junction contained 5 bases not matched to a gene. Germline CDR1 and CDR2: SGHDT and YYEEEE. The CDR3 spans 16 residues. The CDR3 loop reads CASSLGTGAVNTEAFF. For the CDR3, the DNA is TGTGCCAGCAGCTTGGGGACAGGGGCGGTAAACACTGAAGCTTTCTTT. Drawing the rest from reference TRBV5-6 and TRBJ1-1, the complete variable domain is DAGVTQSPTHLIKTRGQQVTLRCSPKSGHDTVSWYQQALGQGPQFIFQYYEEEERQRGNFPDRFSGHQFPNYSSELNVNALLLGDSALYLCASSLGTGAVNTEAFFGQGTRLTVV.

The chain has TRBV27 and TRBJ2-3, with a possible D match to TRBD2 (7 bases). Germline V lookup: CDR1 MNHEY, CDR2 SMNVEV (reference sequence). The V end lost 6 bases, the J end lost 3 bases, and 19 bases lay between the germline ends. The CDR3 has 16 residues. Here the CDR3 reads CASSPEGGVQTDTQYF. CDR3 in DNA: TGTGCCAGCAGCCCAGAAGGGGGGGTGCAAACAGATACGCAGTATTTT.

The genes are TRBV28 and TRBJ1-5; 10 positions agree with TRBD1. CDR1 MDHEN and CDR2 SYDVKM come from the germline V gene. The CDR3 has 15 amino acids. V was clipped by 6 bases and J by 5 bases; unmatched bases: 7. The CDR3 loop is CASRPDRGLYQPQHF. The CDR3 DNA sequence: TGTGCCAGCAGGCCAGACAGGGGGCTTTATCAGCCCCAGCATTTT.

The chain recombines TRBV9 with TRBJ2-5; 8 positions match TRBD1. The CDR3 spans 15 residues. J was trimmed by 0 bases and V by 1 base; bases with no gene match: 2. Germline CDR1 and CDR2: SGDLS and YYNGEE. CDR3 bases: TGTGCCAGCAGCGTATGGACAGGGTACCAAGAGACCCAGTACTTC. It codes for CASSVWTGYQETQYF.

The V gene is TRBV18, the J gene TRBJ2-7; unclear D gene. The CDR3 loop spans 15 amino acids. V gave up 3 bases and J gave up 0 bases, with 12 bases separating them. Germline V gene sequence: CDR1 KGHSH, CDR2 LQKENI. The CDR3 DNA follows: TGTGCCAGCTCACCTCGTATCGACGGCTCCTACGAGCAGTACTTC. The encoded protein is CASSPRIDGSYEQYF.

The rearrangement uses TRBV29-1 and TRBJ2-1; 7 nucleotides agree with TRBD2. Trimming took 4 bases from V and 3 from J; bases not matched to a gene: 6. Germline V lookup: CDR1 SQVTM, CDR2 ANQGSEA. The CDR3 sequence is 14 residues long. The CDR3 sequence is CSVVVGEGYNEQFF. For the CDR3, the DNA is TGCAGCGTTGTGGTGGGGGAGGGCTACAATGAGCAGTTCTTC.

This chain uses TRBV27 with TRBJ2-2; 8 nucleotides line up with TRBD2. The V gene end was trimmed by 7 bases and the J gene end by 5 bases; junction bases not matched to a gene: 6. The CDR3 is made up of 14 amino acids. Germline CDR1 reads MNHEY; CDR2 reads SMNVEV (reference sequence). Here the CDR3 reads CASTPGLVTGELFF. CDR3 in DNA: TGTGCCAGCACCCCGGGACTAGTAACCGGGGAGCTGTTTTTT.

The chain combines TRBV27 with TRBJ2-1; D may match TRBD1 or TRBD2 (5 bases each). Germline lookup yields CDR1 MNHEY and CDR2 SMNVEV (reference sequence). This CDR3 comprises 16 residues. V was clipped by 6 bases and J by 3 bases, with 18 bases between them. The DNA for the CDR3 is TGTGCCAGCAGAATGGGCGGGCAGGGTATCTACAATGAGCAGTTCTTC. This translates into CASRMGGQGIYNEQFF.

The gene calls are TRBV5-6 and TRBJ2-7; no definite D call. Germline V gives CDR1 SGHDT, CDR2 YYEEEE. V lost 6 bases and J 5 bases, leaving 12 bases between the germline ends. The CDR3 sequence is 12 residues long. Here the CDR3 reads CASNLMGNEQYF. The CDR3 DNA reads TGTGCCAGCAACCTAATGGGAAACGAGCAGTACTTC.

This clone has at least ten counts. This specimen includes other DNA sequences encoding the same CDR3. V and J are TRBV4-1 and TRBJ1-5, with unresolved D. The germline V and J ends were trimmed by 0 bases and 2 bases, with 11 bases remaining between them. The CDR3 is 16 amino acids. The germline V gene encodes CDR1 MGHRA and CDR2 YSYEKL. The CDR3 loop reads CASSQDGTGGNQPQHF. In nucleotides, the CDR3 is TGCGCCAGCAGCCAAGATGGAACGGGTGGCAATCAGCCCCAGCATTTT.